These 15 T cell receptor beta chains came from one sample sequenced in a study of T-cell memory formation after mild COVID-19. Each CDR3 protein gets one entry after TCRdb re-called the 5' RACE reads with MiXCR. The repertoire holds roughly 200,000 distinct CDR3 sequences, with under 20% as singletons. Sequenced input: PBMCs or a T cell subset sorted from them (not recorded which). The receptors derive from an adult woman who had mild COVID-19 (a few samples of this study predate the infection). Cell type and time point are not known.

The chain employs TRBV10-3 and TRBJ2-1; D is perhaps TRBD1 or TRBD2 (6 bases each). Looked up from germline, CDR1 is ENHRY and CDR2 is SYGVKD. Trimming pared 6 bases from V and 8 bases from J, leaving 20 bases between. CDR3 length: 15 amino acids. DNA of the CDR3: TGTGCCATCAGGCGTAGCGGCCCGGAGGGGGATGAGCAGTTCTTC. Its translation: CAIRRSGPEGDEQFF.

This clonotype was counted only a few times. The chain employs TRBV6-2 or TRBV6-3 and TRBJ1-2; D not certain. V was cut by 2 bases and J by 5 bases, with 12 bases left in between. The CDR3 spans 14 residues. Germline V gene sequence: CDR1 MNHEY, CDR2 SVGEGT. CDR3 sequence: CASSYPVAAYGYTF. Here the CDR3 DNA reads TGTGCCAGCAGTTACCCGGTGGCAGCATATGGCTACACCTTC.

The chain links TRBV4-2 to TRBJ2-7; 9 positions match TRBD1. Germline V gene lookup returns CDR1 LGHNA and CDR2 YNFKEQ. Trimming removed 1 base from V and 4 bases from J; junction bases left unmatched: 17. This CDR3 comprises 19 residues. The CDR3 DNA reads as TGTGCCAGCAGCCAAGCTGACGGGACAGGGCGTGGGACTGTGTACGAGCAGTACTTC. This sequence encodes CASSQADGTGRGTVYEQYF.

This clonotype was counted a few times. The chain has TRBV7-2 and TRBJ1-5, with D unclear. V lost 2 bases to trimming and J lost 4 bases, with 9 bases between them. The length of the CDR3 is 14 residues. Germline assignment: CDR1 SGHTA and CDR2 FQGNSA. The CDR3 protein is CASSLYLPNQPQHF. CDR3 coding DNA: TGTGCCAGCAGCTTATACTTGCCAAATCAGCCCCAGCATTTT.

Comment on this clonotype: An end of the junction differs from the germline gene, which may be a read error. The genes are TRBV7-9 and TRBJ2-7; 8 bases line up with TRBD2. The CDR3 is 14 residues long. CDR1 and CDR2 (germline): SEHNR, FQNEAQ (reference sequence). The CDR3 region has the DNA TGTGCCAGCAGTCCGTCGTCCCATCTAGCGGGTTTACACTTC. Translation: CASSPSSHLAGLHF.

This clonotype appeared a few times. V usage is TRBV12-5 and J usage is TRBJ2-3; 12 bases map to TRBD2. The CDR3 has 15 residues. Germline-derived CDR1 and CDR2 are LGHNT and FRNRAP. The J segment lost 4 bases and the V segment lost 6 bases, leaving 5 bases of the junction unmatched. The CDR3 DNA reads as TGTGCTAGTGGAGGACTAGCGGGGTTGGCAGATACGCAGTATTTT. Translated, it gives CASGGLAGLADTQYF.

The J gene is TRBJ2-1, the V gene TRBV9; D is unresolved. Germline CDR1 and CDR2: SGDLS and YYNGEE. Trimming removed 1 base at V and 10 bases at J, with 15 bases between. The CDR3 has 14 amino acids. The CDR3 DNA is TGTGCCAGCAGCGTAAGTGTTGGGGTGGTGGAGCAGTTCTTC. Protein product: CASSVSVGVVEQFF.

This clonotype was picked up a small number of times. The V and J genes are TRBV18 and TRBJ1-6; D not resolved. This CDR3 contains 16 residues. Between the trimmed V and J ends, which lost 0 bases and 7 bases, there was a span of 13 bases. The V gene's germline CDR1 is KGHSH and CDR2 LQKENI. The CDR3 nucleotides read TGTGCCAGCTCACCACCCGGGATCCCCGCCAATTCACCCCTCCACTTT. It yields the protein CASSPPGIPANSPLHF. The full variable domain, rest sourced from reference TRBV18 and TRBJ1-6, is NAGVMQNPRHLVRRRGQEARLRCSPMKGHSHVYWYRQLPEEGLKFMVYLQKENIIDESGMPKERFSAEFPKEGPSILRIQQVVRGDSAAYFCASSPPGIPANSPLHFGNGTRLTVT.

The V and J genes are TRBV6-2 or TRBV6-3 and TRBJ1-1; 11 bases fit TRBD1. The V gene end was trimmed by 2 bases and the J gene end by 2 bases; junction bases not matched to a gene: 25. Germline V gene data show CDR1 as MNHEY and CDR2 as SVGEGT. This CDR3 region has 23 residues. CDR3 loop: CASSYTYLRDRGRMADQNTEAFF. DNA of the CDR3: TGTGCCAGCAGTTACACCTACCTCCGGGACAGGGGGAGGATGGCAGACCAAAACACTGAAGCTTTCTTT.

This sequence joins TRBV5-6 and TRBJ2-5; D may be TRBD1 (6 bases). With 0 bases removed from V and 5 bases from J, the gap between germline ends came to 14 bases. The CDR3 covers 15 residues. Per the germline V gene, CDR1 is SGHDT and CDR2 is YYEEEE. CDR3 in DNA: TGTGCCAGCAGCTTGGGCAACAGGGTCGGGGAGACCCAGTACTTC. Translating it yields CASSLGNRVGETQYF.

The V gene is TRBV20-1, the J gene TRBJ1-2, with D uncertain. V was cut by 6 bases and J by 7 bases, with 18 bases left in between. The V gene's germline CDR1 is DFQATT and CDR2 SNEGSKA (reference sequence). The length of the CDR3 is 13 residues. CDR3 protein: CSAGPYSPSGYTF. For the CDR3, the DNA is TGCAGTGCCGGCCCCTACAGTCCGTCTGGCTACACCTTC.

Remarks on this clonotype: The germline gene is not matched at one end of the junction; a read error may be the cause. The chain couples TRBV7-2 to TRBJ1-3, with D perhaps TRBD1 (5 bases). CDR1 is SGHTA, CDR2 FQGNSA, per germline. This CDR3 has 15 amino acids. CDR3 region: CASSLSAGTGNTIYF. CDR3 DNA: TGTGCCAGCAGCTTATCAGCAGGGACTGGAAACACAATATATTTT.

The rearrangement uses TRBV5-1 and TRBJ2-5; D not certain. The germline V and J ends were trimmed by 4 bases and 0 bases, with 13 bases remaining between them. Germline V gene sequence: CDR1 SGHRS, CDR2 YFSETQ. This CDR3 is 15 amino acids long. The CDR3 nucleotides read TGCGCCAGCAGCCTGACCTCTATTTACCAAGAGACCCAGTACTTC. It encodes CASSLTSIYQETQYF.

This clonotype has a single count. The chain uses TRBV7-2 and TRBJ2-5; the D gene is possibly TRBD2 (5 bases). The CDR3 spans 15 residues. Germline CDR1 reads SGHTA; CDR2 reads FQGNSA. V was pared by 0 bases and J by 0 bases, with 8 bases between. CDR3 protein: CASSLAGLYQETQYF. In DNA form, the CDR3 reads TGTGCCAGCAGCTTAGCCGGACTCTACCAAGAGACCCAGTACTTC.

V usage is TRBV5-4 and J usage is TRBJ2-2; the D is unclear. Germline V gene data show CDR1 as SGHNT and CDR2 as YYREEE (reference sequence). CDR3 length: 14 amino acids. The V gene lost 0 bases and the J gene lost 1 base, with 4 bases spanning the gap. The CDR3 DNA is TGTGCCAGCAGCTTGGAACAGAACACCGGGGAGCTGTTTTTT. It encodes CASSLEQNTGELFF.